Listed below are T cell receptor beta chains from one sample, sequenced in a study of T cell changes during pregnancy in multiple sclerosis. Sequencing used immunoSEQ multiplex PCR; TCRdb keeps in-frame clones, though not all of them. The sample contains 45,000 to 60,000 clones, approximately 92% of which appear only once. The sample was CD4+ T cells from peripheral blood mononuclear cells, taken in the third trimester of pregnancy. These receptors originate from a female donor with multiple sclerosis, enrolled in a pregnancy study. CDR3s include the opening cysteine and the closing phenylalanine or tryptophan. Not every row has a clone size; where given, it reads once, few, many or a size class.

CASSYDGVNQPQHF | TRBJ1-5 | 14 | few | TRBV7-2
CASSYGTGGWNTEAFF | TRBJ1-1 | 16 | . | TRBV6-6
CASSLPPGWEQYF | TRBJ2-7 | 13 | . | TRBV7-2
CASSPLGGTRQETQYF | TRBJ2-5 | 16 | . | TRBV18
CASSFTPGVGELFF | TRBJ2-2 | 14 | . | TRBV5-1
CASSLDRSGEQYF | TRBJ2-7 | 13 | . | TRBV5-4
CASSLDGRTYEQYF | TRBJ2-7 | 14 | . | TRBV5-1
CAWSWEGVKNIQYF | TRBJ2-4 | 14 | few | TRBV30
CASSLVQGLDGYTF | TRBJ1-2 | 14 | few | TRBV7-2
CASSLDPGGVGTGELFF | TRBJ2-2 | 17 | . | TRBV5-4
CATSPGARNTEAFF | TRBJ1-1 | 14 | . | TRBV15
CASSPLAGGPGTDTQYF | TRBJ2-3 | 17 | . | TRBV18
CASSQNTHTEAFF | TRBJ1-1 | 13 | . | TRBV7-7
CASSKNPGGKEKLFF | TRBJ1-4 | 15 | . | TRBV6-4
CASTLTGPGANVLTF | TRBJ2-6 | 15 | few | TRBV6-5
CASTPGGGANVLTF | TRBJ2-6 | 14 | . | TRBV6-5
CASSQGGLDRGLEQFF | TRBJ2-1 | 16 | . | TRBV14
CASSPGQGDQPQHF | TRBJ1-5 | 14 | . | TRBV7-2
CASSYSTGNTEAFF | TRBJ1-1 | 14 | once | TRBV6-5
CASSFWGDNEKLFF | TRBJ1-4 | 14 | . | TRBV7-9
CASSLDIWDKGEGYTF | TRBJ1-2 | 16 | . | TRBV7-2
CATAGQGSDTQYF | TRBJ2-3 | 13 | . | TRBV2
CASSAQGAILIYEQYF | TRBJ2-7 | 16 | . | TRBV28
CASSYSTWDGYTF | TRBJ1-2 | 13 | . | TRBV6-5
CASSSLSSGVETQYF | TRBJ2-5 | 15 | . | TRBV7-6
CASSQGQGSWYEQYF | TRBJ2-7 | 15 | . | TRBV4-3
CASSATATGNTIYF | TRBJ1-3 | 14 | . | TRBV9
CASSESGGPGAFF | TRBJ1-1 | 13 | few | TRBV10-2
CASSFRGSNQPQHF | TRBJ1-5 | 14 | once | TRBV5-8
CASSVRSPVSGNTIYF | TRBJ1-3 | 16 | . | TRBV9
CASSPGQGRWAFF | TRBJ1-1 | 13 | . | TRBV7-2
CASSLAGLAGGQSPETQYF | TRBJ2-5 | 19 | . | TRBV7-2
CASSVLDSQSSGNTIYF | TRBJ1-3 | 17 | . | TRBV9
CASSSQANEQYF | TRBJ2-7 | 12 | . | TRBV7-8
CASGEGSYNSPLHF | TRBJ1-6 | 14 | . | TRBV4-3
CASSQLAGSTTDTQYF | TRBJ2-3 | 16 | once | TRBV18
CASSSQGAKNYGYTF | TRBJ1-2 | 15 | . | TRBV5-5
CASTLTGFYEQYF | TRBJ2-7 | 13 | . | TRBV14